The 8 T cell receptor beta chains presented below share a single source sample, sequenced in a study of shared clonotypes between healthy human individuals. TCRdb keeps only in-frame clones here, not all; method: immunoSEQ multiplex PCR. The sample holds 230,000 or so clones, 65% seen once. Sequenced sample: memory CD4+ T cells sorted from blood. Subset given: CD45RA-negative fraction. The source is a man aged 30-40 years in good health.

This chain uses TRBV2 with TRBJ1-2; D ambiguous. The CDR3 is made up of 13 amino acids. The ends were cut back, 7 bases at V and 8 bases at J, with 17 bases in the middle. Germline V gene sequence: CDR1 SNHLY, CDR2 FYNNEI. This CDR3 reads CASIPSALAGYTF. CDR3 in DNA: TGTGCCAGCATCCCCAGCGCCCTGGCGGGCTACACCTTC.

This chain links TRBV28 with TRBJ1-2; TRBD1 is a possible D gene (6 bases). Germline V gives CDR1 MDHEN, CDR2 SYDVKM. Trimming left V 5 bases short and J 4 bases short, with 14 bases between. The CDR3 has 14 amino acids. In DNA, the CDR3 is TGTGCCAGCAGTGCGTCCGGGACAAGCTATGGCTACACCTTC. Translation: CASSASGTSYGYTF.

V usage is TRBV6-6 and J usage is TRBJ1-2; 8 bases are a match to TRBD1. With V trimmed by 0 bases and J by 8 bases, 5 bases remained unmatched. The CDR3 totals 14 residues. CDR1 is MNHNY, CDR2 SVGAGI, per germline (reference sequence). This CDR3 is CASSYSGRGPGYTF. As DNA, the CDR3 is TGTGCCAGCAGTTACTCCGGCAGGGGGCCCGGCTACACCTTC.

This chain links TRBV5-1 with TRBJ2-1; D tentatively fits TRBD1 or TRBD2 (5 bases each). CDR1 and CDR2 from the germline V gene are SGHRS and YFSETQ. The CDR3 is made up of 13 amino acids. Trimming cost V 4 bases and J 6 bases, with 11 bases left between them. In nucleotides, the CDR3 is TGCGCCAGCAGCGAGGGGTACTCCAATGAGCAGTTCTTC. Translation gives CASSEGYSNEQFF. Using reference TRBV5-1 and TRBJ2-1 for the parts outside the CDR3, the full variable domain is KAGVTQTPRYLIKTRGQQVTLSCSPISGHRSVSWYQQTPGQGLQFLFEYFSETQRNKGNFPGRFSGRQFSNSRSEMNVSTLELGDSALYLCASSEGYSNEQFFGPGTRLTVL.

The chain has TRBV28 and TRBJ1-5; the match to TRBD1 covers 11 bases. Germline CDR1 MDHEN, CDR2 SYDVKM. There are 15 residues in the CDR3. V trimming: 6 bases; J trimming: 7 bases; junction bases outside the gene matches: 8. Here the CDR3 DNA reads TGTGCCAGCAGACCCGGGACAGGGGGGATACAGCCCCAGCATTTT. This codes for CASRPGTGGIQPQHF. Drawing the rest from reference TRBV28 and TRBJ1-5, the complete variable domain is DVKVTQSSRYLVKRTGEKVFLECVQDMDHENMFWYRQDPGLGLRLIYFSYDVKMKEKGDIPEGYSVSREKKERFSLILESASTNQTSMYLCASRPGTGGIQPQHFGDGTRLSIL.

The chain carries TRBV6-1 and TRBJ2-2; no definite D call. Germline V gene lookup returns CDR1 MNHNS and CDR2 SASEGT. CDR3 length: 15 amino acids. Trimming took off 4 bases at V and 0 bases at J, with 9 bases between the two ends. The CDR3: CASSVGGTNTGELFF. The CDR3 DNA reads as TGTGCCAGCAGTGTAGGTGGAACGAACACCGGGGAGCTGTTTTTT.

This chain joins TRBV7-9 and TRBJ2-7; TRBD2 matches 14 bases. J was trimmed by 4 bases and V by 4 bases; bases with no gene match: 9. The CDR3 covers 17 residues. Germline V lookup: CDR1 SEHNR, CDR2 FQNEAQ (reference sequence). CDR3 in DNA: TGTGCCAGCAGCTCTACGACTAGCGGGAGGGCCGAGTACGAGCAGTACTTC. Its translation: CASSSTTSGRAEYEQYF. The whole variable domain, remainder taken from reference TRBV7-9 and TRBJ2-7, is DTGVSQNPRHKITKRGQNVTFRCDPISEHNRLYWYRQTLGQGPEFLTYFQNEAQLEKSRLLSDRFSAERPKGSFSTLEIQRTEQGDSAMYLCASSSTTSGRAEYEQYFGPGTRLTVT.

The chain combines TRBV29-1 with TRBJ2-3; 8 nucleotides align to TRBD2. After removal of 5 bases from V and 3 bases from J, the junction contained 10 bases not matched to a gene. From germline, CDR1 is SQVTM and CDR2 ANQGSEA. The CDR3 length is 15 residues. CDR3 protein: CSVPPSGSWTDTQYF. The CDR3 region has the DNA TGCAGCGTTCCCCCAAGCGGGAGTTGGACAGATACGCAGTATTTT.